The rows below give T cell receptor beta chains drawn from one sample of a study of cytomegalovirus exposure and HLA in healthy donors. Measured with immunoSEQ multiplex PCR; TCRdb has only the in-frame clones, and not every one. The data show 200,000 to 250,000 clones, with over 65% seen just once and 15% to 19% held by the top ten. The sequenced sample consisted of PBMCs. The source is a man aged 40-55 years in good health and CMV-seronegative. CDR3s include the opening cysteine and the closing phenylalanine or tryptophan. A D gene is named only where the DNA matches it firmly. Only some rows state a clone size, as once, few, many or a class for expanded clones.

V	J	D	size	CDR3	DNA
TRBV7-2	TRBJ2-7	-	-	CASSLDWASTYEQYF	TGTGCCAGCAGCTTAGACTGGGCCAGTACCTACGAGCAGTACTTC
TRBV27	TRBJ2-7	-	-	CASSLPLGGGQYF	TGTGCCAGCAGTTTACCCTTGGGAGGCGGGCAGTACTTC
TRBV6-6	TRBJ2-1	TRBD2	-	CASSRTSGGNEQFF	TGTGCCAGCAGTCGGACTAGCGGGGGGAATGAGCAGTTCTTC
TRBV4-3	TRBJ2-7	TRBD2	few	CASSQEGGLASYEQYF	TGCGCCAGCAGCCAAGAAGGAGGACTAGCATCCTACGAGCAGTACTTC
TRBV2	TRBJ1-1	-	-	CASSEEGVTEAFF	TGTGCCAGCAGTGAAGAGGGGGTCACTGAAGCTTTCTTT
TRBV6-6	TRBJ2-1	-	once	CASGSRASESYNEQFF	TGTGCCAGCGGTTCTAGGGCTAGCGAGTCCTACAATGAGCAGTTCTTC
TRBV7-9	TRBJ2-6	TRBD1	few	CASRFGQASGANVLTF	TGTGCCAGCAGATTTGGACAGGCTTCAGGGGCCAACGTCCTGACTTTC
TRBV5-1	TRBJ1-2	-	-	CASSLREAGGYTF	TGCGCCAGCAGCTTGAGGGAGGCCGGTGGCTACACCTTC
TRBV19	TRBJ2-1	TRBD2	-	CASSGGASGISYNEQFF	TGTGCCAGTAGTGGAGGGGCTAGCGGGATCTCCTACAATGAGCAGTTCTTC
TRBV15	TRBJ2-1	-	-	CATSRVTQDFPGQFF	TGTGCCACCAGCAGAGTGACGCAGGACTTCCCTGGGCAGTTCTTC
TRBV2	TRBJ1-5	-	-	CASSGRVEGQPQHF	TGTGCCAGCAGTGGGAGAGTAGAGGGTCAGCCCCAGCATTTT
TRBV19	TRBJ2-1	-	-	CASSTTGPLAYNEQFF	TGTGCCAGTAGTACAACGGGTCCCCTGGCCTACAATGAGCAGTTCTTC
TRBV13	TRBJ2-3	-	-	CASSLFRGDTQYF	TGTGCCAGCAGCCTGTTTCGGGGAGATACGCAGTATTTT
TRBV6-6	TRBJ1-6	TRBD1	few	CASRPGQGISPLHF	TGTGCCAGCAGACCGGGACAGGGGATTTCACCCCTCCACTTT
TRBV6-1	TRBJ2-3	-	-	CASSVATDTQYF	TGTGCCAGCAGCGTAGCAACAGATACGCAGTATTTT
TRBV7-3	TRBJ2-1	-	-	CASSPSSYNEQFF	TGTGCCAGCAGCCCGAGCTCCTACAATGAGCAGTTCTTC
TRBV10-1	TRBJ2-4	-	-	CASSESSDIQYF	TGCGCCAGCAGTGAAAGTTCGGACATTCAGTACTTC
TRBV18	TRBJ2-5	TRBD2	-	CASSPRTSGGAETQYF	TGTGCCAGCTCACCCCGGACTAGCGGGGGGGCGGAGACCCAGTACTTC
TRBV5-4	TRBJ1-1	-	few	CASSQGRSGDTEAFF	TGTGCCAGCAGCCAAGGGCGCAGCGGGGACACTGAAGCTTTCTTT
TRBV9	TRBJ1-2	TRBD1	-	CASSETGDYGYTF	TGTGCCAGCAGCGAAACAGGGGACTATGGCTACACCTTC
TRBV28	TRBJ2-2	-	-	CASSLQAGLDGELFF	TGTGCCAGCAGTTTGCAGGCAGGGCTGGACGGGGAGCTGTTTTTT
TRBV7-2	TRBJ1-1	-	-	CASSLAATRDTEAFF	TGTGCCAGCAGCTTAGCGGCCACGAGGGACACTGAAGCTTTCTTT
TRBV19	TRBJ2-7	-	-	CASSTLAAPYEQYF	TGTGCCAGTAGTACCTTAGCGGCGCCCTACGAGCAGTACTTC
TRBV7-2	TRBJ2-3	TRBD2	-	CASSPTSGKADTQYF	TGTGCCAGCAGCCCCACTAGCGGGAAAGCAGATACGCAGTATTTT
TRBV2	TRBJ2-1	-	-	CASSLPWRGLKEDEQFF	TGTGCCAGCAGTCTTCCCTGGAGGGGGCTGAAGGAAGATGAGCAGTTCTTC
TRBV4-2	TRBJ1-5	-	-	CASSQDRAESNQPQHF	TGTGCCAGCAGCCAAGACAGGGCTGAGAGCAATCAGCCCCAGCATTTT
TRBV4-3	TRBJ1-6	TRBD1	-	CASSLGQLNSPLHF	TGCGCCAGCAGCCTGGGACAGCTTAATTCACCCCTCCACTTT
TRBV11-2	TRBJ1-4	-	-	CASSPAEEKLFF	TGTGCCAGCAGCCCGGCGGAGGAAAAACTGTTTTTT
TRBV30	TRBJ1-1	-	-	CAWSVTGMNTEAFF	TGTGCCTGGAGTGTAACCGGTATGAACACTGAAGCTTTCTTT
TRBV4-2	TRBJ2-1	TRBD2	few	CASSQAGIGKVGTSGSSEQFF	TGTGCCAGCAGCCAAGCTGGGATCGGCAAAGTCGGGACTAGCGGGAGTAGTGAGCAGTTCTTC
TRBV5-7	TRBJ2-1	TRBD2	-	CASSLGVSGGSRVVNEQFF	TGTGCCAGCAGCTTGGGGGTTAGCGGGGGGTCCCGCGTGGTCAATGAGCAGTTCTTC
TRBV15	TRBJ2-1	TRBD2	-	CATSRGGLAGPPGNEQFF	TGTGCCACCAGCAGAGGGGGACTAGCGGGACCCCCAGGGAATGAGCAGTTCTTC
TRBV9	TRBJ1-3	-	few	CASSVGQRGNTIYF	TGTGCCAGCAGCGTCGGACAGCGGGGAAACACCATATATTTT
TRBV5-1	TRBJ2-7	-	few	CASSWAGQGEQYF	TGCGCCAGCAGCTGGGCAGGGCAGGGCGAGCAGTACTTC
TRBV7-3	TRBJ2-3	TRBD1	once	CASSLTRDRTDTDTQYF	TGTGCCAGCAGCTTAACCCGGGACAGGACCGACACAGATACGCAGTATTTT
TRBV4-3	TRBJ2-5	TRBD2	-	CASSQDQTSGEQYF	TGCGCCAGCAGCCAAGATCAGACTAGCGGTGAGCAGTACTTC
TRBV5-4	TRBJ1-3	-	few	CASSLGGFSSGNTIYF	TGTGCCAGCAGCTTGGGAGGATTTAGCTCTGGAAACACCATATATTTT
TRBV4-1	TRBJ1-1	TRBD1	-	CASSQGDRGRTEAFF	TGCGCCAGCAGCCAAGGGGACAGGGGAAGGACTGAAGCTTTCTTT
TRBV2	TRBJ1-4	TRBD1	once	CASIRDRGRNEKLFF	TGTGCCAGCATCCGGGACAGGGGACGAAATGAAAAACTGTTTTTT
TRBV14	TRBJ2-1	-	few	CASSRVRDRYNEQFF	TGTGCCAGCAGCCGTGTGCGGGACAGATACAATGAGCAGTTCTTC